The entry below gives a single T cell receptor beta chain sequence along with its context. No antigen is known for it. Base qualities are not at hand, and no much larger clone is one base apart. The donors were healthy, HIV-negative adults who had no recently reported acute infections or vaccinations. Every donor was a Caucasian adult living in Nashville, Tennessee, USA. CD4+ T cells were enriched through magnetic negative selection, after which naive cells were positively selected on CD45RA and the remaining negative fraction served as the memory subset. Blood was collected by leukapheresis, and PBMCs were isolated by Ficoll-Histopaque density gradient centrifugation and then cryopreserved in liquid nitrogen vapor phase. Purity and quantity of every magnetically sorted T cell population were checked by analytical flow cytometry. From each sorted fraction, genomic DNA was isolated and quantified by UV absorbance on a Nanodrop 2000c.

The sample comes from a study of shared clonotypes between healthy human individuals (dated by TCRdb to 2019 to 2021). For context, the study as a whole: Two women and a few men aged 18 to 49 years were included in the cohort. For each donor, CD4 naive and CD4 memory were each run on three plates, CD8 naive on two plates, and CD8 memory on one plate. To estimate repertoire size and how much clonotypes are shared between individuals, the study performed deep sequencing of blood TCR repertoires from a few healthy adults. Libraries were prepared and TCR repertoires were sequenced by different laboratories using diverse techniques, in order to increase sequencing depth and limit assay-specific biases. Each donor's leukapheresis produced roughly between about 0.9 and 9.5 billion PBMCs.

Study-wide conclusions, independent of this receptor: Naive subsets generally had larger estimated clonotype richness than memory subsets. Even with the large sequencing depth, rarefaction of the sorted-subset datasets indicated that sequencing was incomplete. Compared with non-shared clonotypes, clonotypes shared by all four sorted-subset donors had higher generation probabilities. About 5% of naive CD4, 3.5% of naive CD8, approximately 2% of memory CD4, and about 0.4% of memory CD8 clonotypes were shared across several donors. Because the study included a small number of donors, the genetic and exposure-history diversity represented was limited. Sampling was restricted to blood, and TCR repertoires in tissue are likely to differ from TCR repertoires in blood. Pairwise subsampling indicated that sequencing depth was expected to affect the degree of clonotype sharing among donors.

TCR CDR3 regions were amplified from genomic DNA by multiplex PCR using the deep immunoSEQ assay. Genomic DNA extracted from each cell subset was distributed evenly over all wells of several immunoSEQ 96-well plates, and each plate served as one replicate. Each replicate PCR for sorted subsets received 150 to 250 ng genomic DNA, equal to roughly 30,000 T cell genomes. Purified libraries were measured with a Qubit 3.0 fluorometer, size-checked on a Bioanalyzer 2100, and measured again with the KAPA Library Quantification kit. A separate single-read 150-cycle Illumina NextSeq 550 flow cell was used to sequence each immunoSEQ 96-well plate. As for how the authors treated the data: The immunoSEQ output contained only junctional sequences without quality scores, so filtering could not match that applied to full-length reads. To assign V/J genes and CDR3, sequences were annotated against IMGT germline references using PyIR, a Python wrapper for IgBLAST v1.9. Reads with weak V/J assignments (E-value above 1e-6), missing CDR3, stop codons, out-of-frame junctions, or ambiguous translated residues were removed. V3J clonotypes were defined by identical inferred V gene, J gene, and CDR3 amino acid sequence. Percentage overlap between repertoires was calculated by dividing the number of shared unique clonotypes by the size of the smaller repertoire. Three approaches were used to assess repertoire richness: RTK rarefaction, the Chao1 estimator, and Recon v2.1 estimates of unobserved clonotypes. OLGA was used to compute generation probabilities for all TCRbeta clonotypes that the gDNA method yielded from four donors. TCRdb retrieved this table from immuneACCESS and kept in-frame rearrangements only. Not all clones are present; in checked studies, unresolved V genes account for under half, and no reason is known for the remainder. V and J calls and clone size are copied from that table; D and trimming were computed from the DNA. This sample has approximately 180,000 clones in its table, and about 93% of those were observed once. 0.067% of the sample is held by the ten biggest clonotypes.

V and J lose 0 bases and 3 bases, and a span of 7 bases separates them. CDR1 SGHRS and CDR2 YFSETQ were looked up in the germline V gene. Spanning cysteine to phenylalanine, the CDR3 consists of 13 amino acids. Just CDR3 DNA is preserved here, 39 bases in frame from base 1. Sequencing used naive CD4+ T cells sorted from blood. What the cell subset or site label conveys for this sample: CD45RA+ positively selected. This sequence originates from a woman younger than 45 in good health. The rearrangement combines TRBV5-1 with TRBJ2-7; a confident D gene designation cannot be given. The CDR3 protein sequence reads: CASSLEVFYEQYF. The sequenced DNA: TGCGCCAGCAGCTTGGAGGTGTTCTACGAGCAGTACTTC.